This is a list of T cell receptor beta chains from one sample in a study of radiotherapy plus CTLA-4 blockade in lung cancer. The repertoire was sequenced with immunoSEQ multiplex PCR; TCRdb's copy has only in-frame clones and lacks some. The table lists 120,000 or so clones, 75% to 80% of them singletons. Sequenced here: peripheral blood, sampled from a patient treated with radiotherapy plus ipilimumab. Receptor source: a human donor with non-small cell lung cancer who had a partial response to radiotherapy plus ipilimumab. The CDR3 runs from the conserved cysteine through the conserved F or W. The order of the fields is clone size, D gene, V gene, J gene, CDR3 DNA, CDR3 protein. A D gene is named only where the DNA matches it firmly. Some rows have no size entry. The others give once, few or many, or a class for an expanded clone.

>few|-|TRBV19|TRBJ1-5
TGTGCCAGTAGTCACCGACAGAGTGCTTATAGCAATCAGCCCCAGCATTTT
CASSHRQSAYSNQPQHF
>-|-|TRBV27|TRBJ2-7
TGTGCCACCTCCCCGAGGGCGAACTCTTACGAGCAGTACTTC
CATSPRANSYEQYF
>few|TRBD1|TRBV6-5|TRBJ2-2
TGTGCCAGCAGCCAGGACAGGGGAGCCGGGGAGCTGTTTTTT
CASSQDRGAGELFF
>-|TRBD1|TRBV28|TRBJ1-1
TGTGCCAGCACCAAACAGGGGGCGACACCTGAAGCTTTCTTT
CASTKQGATPEAFF
>-|-|TRBV28|TRBJ1-5
TGTGCCAGCAGTCCGGGATCCCGGATGGGTCAGCCCCAGCATTTT
CASSPGSRMGQPQHF
>few|-|TRBV28|TRBJ1-3
TGTGCCAGCAGTTTCTCTCTGGAGGGAAGCTCTGGAAACACCATATATTTT
CASSFSLEGSSGNTIYF
>-|-|TRBV5-6|TRBJ2-1
TGTGCCAGCACTCCCGATCCCAGCTCCTACAATGAGCAGTTCTTC
CASTPDPSSYNEQFF
>once|TRBD2|TRBV28|TRBJ2-3
TGTGCCAGCACCCCCGGGCTAGCGGGAGGGCCTTTTTATTTT
CASTPGLAGGPFYF
>-|TRBD1|TRBV4-1|TRBJ2-7
TGCGCCAGCAGACGAACAGGGGGCGACGAGCAGTACTTC
CASRRTGGDEQYF
>-|-|TRBV21-1|TRBJ2-3
TGTGCCAGCAGCAAAGGCCCCGTGGGATTACCGGGATTCACAGATACGCAGTATTTT
CASSKGPVGLPGFTDTQYF
>-|TRBD2|TRBV6-1|TRBJ2-7
TGTGCCAGCAGTGAAGTGGGACTAGCTGTTCTCGAGCAGTACTTC
CASSEVGLAVLEQYF
>-|TRBD2|TRBV5-1|TRBJ2-3
TGCGCCAGCAGCTTGGGGTGGGGCTCGAGCGGGAACACAGATACGCAGTATTTT
CASSLGWGSSGNTDTQYF
>once|TRBD2|TRBV28|TRBJ2-1
TGTGCCAGCAGTCCCCAGGGACTAGCGGGAGAGTGGAAGCAGTTCTTC
CASSPQGLAGEWKQFF
>-|TRBD1|TRBV27|TRBJ1-5
TGTGCCAGCAGTTTATCAAAGACAGGGGCGGATCAGCCCCAGCATTTT
CASSLSKTGADQPQHF
>-|-|TRBV7-2|TRBJ2-3
TGTGCCAGCAGCCCCCCCAGGTGGCGAACAGATACGCAGTATTTT
CASSPPRWRTDTQYF
>-|TRBD1|TRBV7-8|TRBJ2-1
TGTGCCAGCAGCCCAAGAGAGGGGGCGCGGTGGGGTGAGCAGTTCTTC
CASSPREGARWGEQFF
>-|TRBD1|TRBV18|TRBJ2-7
TGTGCCAGCTCAACTCCGGGGACAGGGCCCGAGCAGTACTTC
CASSTPGTGPEQYF
>-|TRBD1|TRBV11-2|TRBJ2-1
TGTGCCAGCAGCTTAGGGACAGGGTATGAGCAGTTCTTC
CASSLGTGYEQFF
>-|TRBD2|TRBV7-9|TRBJ2-1
TGTGCCAGCAGCCCGATAGCGGGAGGGAATTACAATGAGCAGTTCTTC
CASSPIAGGNYNEQFF
>once|-|TRBV28|TRBJ1-2
TGTGCCAGCAGTCCGCCGGGTGTGAACTATGGCTACACCTTC
CASSPPGVNYGYTF
>medium-sized|-|TRBV19|TRBJ1-3
TGTGCCAGTACCCTTTGGGCCGCTGGAAACACCATATATTTT
CASTLWAAGNTIYF
>-|TRBD1|TRBV5-1|TRBJ2-7
TGCGCCAGCAGCCCGGCCCCCGGGACAGGGAAATACGAGCAGTACTTC
CASSPAPGTGKYEQYF
>once|-|TRBV5-5|TRBJ1-2
TGTGCCAGCAGCTTCAGAGGGTTCGGGGGCTACACCTTC
CASSFRGFGGYTF
>-|TRBD2|TRBV7-9|TRBJ2-2
TGTGCCAGCAGCTTAATCCGGGAGGCTGGCGGGGAGCTGTTTTTT
CASSLIREAGGELFF
>-|-|TRBV11-2|TRBJ1-1
TGTGCCAGCAGCCCACAGGGGAACACTGAAGCTTTCTTT
CASSPQGNTEAFF
>-|-|TRBV18|TRBJ1-3
TGTGCCAGCTCACCACAGCCGACATCCTCTGGAAACACCATATATTTT
CASSPQPTSSGNTIYF
>few|-|TRBV6-5|TRBJ1-6
TGTGCCAGCAGCCCTGACAGGCGGAATTCACCCCTCCACTTT
CASSPDRRNSPLHF
>-|-|TRBV4-1|TRBJ2-1
TGCGCCAGCAGCCAAGATGGCCCTGACAATGAGCAGTTCTTC
CASSQDGPDNEQFF
>-|TRBD1|TRBV5-5|TRBJ1-3
TGTGCCAGCAGCTCGGACAGGGTAGGGGGAAACACCATATATTTT
CASSSDRVGGNTIYF
>-|TRBD2|TRBV4-2|TRBJ2-5
TGTGCCAGCAGCCGCCAAGTGGGGGCAAGAGCGGGAGAAAGAGAGACCCAGTACTTC
CASSRQVGARAGERETQYF
>once|TRBD2|TRBV9|TRBJ2-3
TGTGCCAGCAGCCTCGGACTAGCGGGAGCCACAGATACGCAGTATTTT
CASSLGLAGATDTQYF